One and the same sample provided the 15 T cell receptor beta chains below, sequenced in a study of long-term antiretroviral therapy in people with HIV. Version v3.0 of the immunoSEQ assay ran at survey level. This table comes from immunoSEQ multiplex PCR, and its TCRdb copy is limited to in-frame clones, with some not included. The sample includes more than 11,000 clones, roughly 77% of them seen just once. Source: unsorted PBMCs, taken 3.1 years after starting antiretroviral therapy. The receptors come from a middle-aged man with HIV.

The V gene is TRBV6-6, the J gene TRBJ2-7; 7 nucleotides line up with TRBD2. The germline gives CDR1 MNHNY, CDR2 SVGAGI (reference sequence). Germline trimming cut 0 bases from V and 5 bases from J; bases unmatched to any gene: 7. This CDR3 has 15 amino acids. The CDR3 DNA reads TGTGCCAGCAGTTACTCGAAGAGCGGGGCGAACGAGCAGTACTTC. This translates into CASSYSKSGANEQYF.

The V call is TRBV14, the J call TRBJ2-1; D gene ambiguous. V lost 0 bases, J lost 8 bases, and 5 bases lay in between. The CDR3 extends over 12 amino acids. Germline CDR1 reads SGHDN; CDR2 reads FVKESK. The CDR3 DNA follows: TGTGCCAGCAGCCAAGATGTACATGAGCAGTTCTTC. This translates into CASSQDVHEQFF.

V is TRBV9 and J is TRBJ2-1; 7 bases fit TRBD2. The CDR3 sequence is 16 residues long. From germline, CDR1 is SGDLS and CDR2 YYNGEE. Unmatched junction bases numbered 8, after V lost 0 bases and J lost 5 bases. As DNA, the CDR3 is TGTGCCAGCAGCGTAGGGGGGGGAACAGTTCACAATGAGCAGTTCTTC. Translation: CASSVGGGTVHNEQFF.

CDR3 amino acids: CAISLRVTGSELFF. CDR3 in DNA: TGTGCCATCAGCCTGAGGGTCACCGGGTCGGAGCTGTTTTTT. The chain combines TRBV6-5 with TRBJ2-2; weak D call: TRBD2 (5 bases). Trimming took off 10 bases at V and 10 bases at J, with 22 bases between the two ends. The CDR3 is 14 residues long. From germline, CDR1 is MNHEY and CDR2 SVGAGI.

The chain couples TRBV7-2 to TRBJ1-5; 9 bases fit TRBD1. The CDR3 spans 17 residues. The J segment lost 2 bases and the V segment lost 2 bases, leaving 7 bases of the junction unmatched. Germline V gene sequence: CDR1 SGHTA, CDR2 FQGNSA. CDR3 DNA: TGTGCCAGCAGCTTACCCAAGACAGGGGGGGGCAATCAGCCCCAGCATTTT. As protein: CASSLPKTGGGNQPQHF.

The CDR3 loop is CASSLDRGGYNEQFF. CDR3 sequence (DNA): TGTGCCAGCAGCCTAGACAGGGGAGGTTACAATGAGCAGTTCTTC. The chain combines TRBV7-3 with TRBJ2-1; 8 bases line up with TRBD1. V dropped 5 bases and J dropped 4; count of bases not matched to a gene: 7. The CDR3 sequence is 15 residues long. The germline V gene has CDR1 SGHTA and CDR2 FQGTGA.

The chain recombines TRBV6-6 with TRBJ1-3, with D perhaps TRBD1 (6 bases). The V and J ends lost 6 bases and 4 bases respectively, with 16 bases between them. The CDR3 runs to 15 residues. Germline V gives CDR1 MNHNY, CDR2 SVGAGI (reference sequence). Written as DNA, the CDR3 is TGTGCCAGCAGCACAGGGATTTTGTTGGGAAACACCATATATTTT. It yields the protein CASSTGILLGNTIYF.

The chain combines TRBV5-1 with TRBJ2-3; D gene ambiguous. Germline V CDR1 and CDR2: SGHRS, YFSETQ. The CDR3 is 12 residues long. V was shortened by 3 bases and J by 3 bases, with 5 bases between the two germline ends. In DNA form, the CDR3 reads TGCGCCAGCAGCTCTCATACAGATACGCAGTATTTT. It yields the protein CASSSHTDTQYF.

The V call is TRBV2, the J call TRBJ1-5; D is undetermined. V was cut by 2 bases and J by 7 bases, with 15 bases left in between. Germline loops: CDR1 SNHLY, CDR2 FYNNEI. The CDR3 length is 15 residues. CDR3 nucleotides: TGTGCCAGCAGTGAACGAAGTGGGGATTTCCAGCCCCAGCATTTT. This sequence encodes CASSERSGDFQPQHF.

This clone is a singleton in its sample. This rearrangement joins TRBV7-9 to TRBJ1-5; possible D gene TRBD1, 6 bases. Germline V gene sequence: CDR1 SEHNR, CDR2 FQNEAQ (reference sequence). Trimming left V 3 bases short and J 5 bases short, with 14 bases between. The CDR3 length is 15 residues. CDR3 sequence: CASSFGRDIHQPQHF. Written as DNA, the CDR3 is TGTGCCAGCAGCTTTGGGAGGGACATCCATCAGCCCCAGCATTTT.

The rearrangement links TRBV5-1 to TRBJ1-2, with 9 bases lining up with TRBD1. After removal of 3 bases from V and 6 bases from J, the junction contained 3 bases not matched to a gene. The CDR3 is 13 residues long. CDR1 is SGHRS and CDR2 is YFSETQ in the germline V gene. The CDR3 nucleotides are TGCGCCAGCAGCTCGGACAGGGGCCATGGCTACACCTTC. It yields the protein CASSSDRGHGYTF.

The DNA of the CDR3 is TGTGCCAGCTCCCAGAGGGGGGGACAGGGGCACAATCAGCCCCAGCATTTT. It codes for CASSQRGGQGHNQPQHF. This chain uses TRBV18 with TRBJ1-5; 10 bases fit TRBD1. V dropped 6 bases and J dropped 3; count of bases not matched to a gene: 11. The germline CDR1 and CDR2 sequences are KGHSH and LQKENI. This CDR3 has 17 amino acids.

This clone was counted once. The rearrangement links TRBV7-2 to TRBJ2-3; TRBD2 aligns across 9 bases. V dropped 0 bases and J dropped 6; count of bases not matched to a gene: 10. This CDR3 is built from 17 residues. Looked up from germline, CDR1 is SGHTA and CDR2 is FQGNSA. CDR3 amino acids: CASSLALAGPSRDTQYF. CDR3 in DNA: TGTGCCAGCAGCTTAGCCCTAGCGGGGCCCTCGAGGGATACGCAGTATTTT. The full variable domain, its missing parts supplied by reference TRBV7-2 and TRBJ2-3, is GAGVSQSPSNKVTEKGKDVELRCDPISGHTALYWYRQSLGQGLEFLIYFQGNSAPDKSGLPSDRFSAERTGGSVSTLTIQRTQQEDSAVYLCASSLALAGPSRDTQYFGPGTRLTVL.

This clone came up a few times. V gene TRBV4-1 combines with J gene TRBJ1-1, with D tentatively TRBD1 (5 bases). The CDR3 is made up of 15 amino acids. Trimming took 3 bases from V and 0 from J, leaving 11 bases between them. The germline V gene has CDR1 MGHRA and CDR2 YSYEKL. Written as DNA, the CDR3 is TGCGCCAGCAGCCAGGGGCACAGCCTGAACACTGAAGCTTTCTTT. Residues: CASSQGHSLNTEAFF.

The chain uses TRBV30 and TRBJ1-5; a possible D gene is TRBD1 (5 bases). The CDR3 totals 16 residues. Germline-derived CDR1 and CDR2 are GTSNPN and SVGIG (reference sequence). V was trimmed by 2 bases and J by 3 bases, leaving 17 bases between them. The CDR3 region is CAWSWGGGGINQPQHF. In DNA, the CDR3 is TGTGCCTGGAGTTGGGGGGGAGGCGGAATCAATCAGCCCCAGCATTTT.